Sequencing of this T cell receptor (beta chain) was carried out in a study of spatial heterogeneity in lung cancer. This clonotype came up many times. TCRdb passed the 5' RACE reads through MiXCR, listing each CDR3 protein once. The sample has 28,000 or so distinct CDR3 sequences; 9.5% to 15% are singletons. The CDR3 is 13 amino acids. Looked up from germline, CDR1 is SGHAT and CDR2 is FQNNGV. With 0 bases removed from V and 12 bases from J, the gap between germline ends came to 12 bases. As for time point: sample taken at primary tumor resection. Extraction of whole RNA from tumor, nontumor lung or frozen PBMC preceded unsorted sequencing.

Sequenced material: PBMCs, taken at surgery. The TCR comes from a female donor with early-stage non-small cell lung cancer. The chain employs TRBV11-2 and TRBJ2-1; tentatively, D is TRBD1 or TRBD2 (5 bases each). CDR3 protein: CASSLERNGGQFF. The CDR3 DNA reads TGTGCCAGCAGCTTAGAAAGGAATGGGGGGCAGTTCTTC. Supplemented by reference TRBV11-2 and TRBJ2-1, the full variable domain reads EAGVAQSPRYKIIEKRQSVAFWCNPISGHATLYWYQQILGQGPKLLIQFQNNGVVDDSQLPKDRFSAERLKGVDSTLKIQPAKLEDSAVYLCASSLERNGGQFFGPGTRLTVL.